The 22 T cell receptor beta chains given below trace back to one sample, sequenced in a study of regulatory T cells in long-lasting Graves disease. The time point: persistent/refractory GD, antithyroid drugs over 5 years with positive TRAb. Construction of the TCR library relied on RNA isolated from PBMCs. In building TCR beta libraries, iRepertoire HTBI primers were used together with Arm-PCR of CDR3 regions. TCRdb used MiXCR to reprocess the multiplex PCR reads, holding one entry per CDR3 protein. The data show about 290,000 distinct CDR3 sequences, with 20% to 25% seen just once and around three fifths held by the top ten. The sample was peripheral blood mononuclear cells (PBMCs), taken when the disease was refractory, from a patient treated with antithyroid drugs. Receptor source: a female donor with Graves disease.

CDR3 DNA sequence: TGTGCCACCAGTTCATCCGAACCCGGGGAGCTGTTTTTT. This encodes CATSSSEPGELFF. The chain recombines TRBV24-1 with TRBJ2-2; no clear D gene. Trimming took 6 bases from V and 6 from J, leaving 10 bases between them. The CDR3 is 13 amino acids. Germline V CDR1 and CDR2: KGHDR, SFDVKD.

The sample holds a few counts of this clonotype. V is TRBV24-1 and J is TRBJ1-1; 7 nucleotides align to TRBD1. Unmatched junction bases numbered 12, after V lost 9 bases and J lost 0 bases. Germline V lookup: CDR1 KGHDR, CDR2 SFDVKD. The CDR3 is 16 amino acids. The CDR3 sequence is CATGWTGSIMNTEAFF. For the CDR3, the DNA is TGTGCCACCGGCTGGACAGGTAGTATCATGAACACTGAAGCTTTCTTT.

V and J are TRBV7-9 and TRBJ2-1; no firm D call. Germline-derived CDR1 and CDR2 are SEHNR and FQNEAQ (reference sequence). V lost 3 bases and J 2 bases, leaving 5 bases between the germline ends. There are 13 residues in the CDR3. CDR3 DNA: TGTGCCAGCAGCTTGGCCACCTACAATGAGCAGTTCTTC. Protein sequence: CASSLATYNEQFF.

In its sample, this clonotype was seen a few times. This sequence joins TRBV10-3 and TRBJ1-1; 7 positions match TRBD1. Germline assignment: CDR1 ENHRY and CDR2 SYGVKD. This CDR3 region has 14 residues. Unmatched junction bases numbered 2, after V lost 0 bases and J lost 4 bases. The CDR3 DNA is TGTGCCATCAGTGAGTCGAGACAGGGCACTGAAGCTTTCTTT. This gives the protein CAISESRQGTEAFF.

The gene calls are TRBV25-1 and TRBJ2-7; the D gene could be TRBD1 or TRBD2 (5 bases each). Germline-derived CDR1 and CDR2 are MGHDK and SYGVNS. The CDR3 is made up of 16 amino acids. V lost 4 bases and J 3 bases, leaving 19 bases between the germline ends. The CDR3 DNA sequence: TGTGCCAGCAGTGCTCGGGACCGAGAGAAGAGCTACGAGCAGTACTTC. Its translation is CASSARDREKSYEQYF.

The chain employs TRBV14 and TRBJ2-7; D could derive from TRBD1 or TRBD2 (6 bases each). The V end lost 1 base, the J end lost 5 bases, and 15 bases lay between the germline ends. Germline V gene data show CDR1 as SGHDN and CDR2 as FVKESK. This CDR3 comprises 15 residues. CDR3: CASSQVRGVLNEQYF. Written as DNA, the CDR3 is TGTGCCAGCAGCCAAGTGAGGGGGGTCTTGAACGAGCAGTACTTC.

On this clonotype itself: This may be a read error: a much more frequent sequence differs by one nucleotide. Since the CDR3 does not end with the conserved phenylalanine or tryptophan, this likely comes from a read error. The V call is TRBV28, the J call TRBJ1-1, with 8 bases matching TRBD1. CDR3 length: 13 amino acids. Germline loops: CDR1 MDHEN, CDR2 SYDVKM. The V and J ends lost 10 bases and 1 base, in that order; junction bases with no gene match: 5. CDR3 DNA sequence: TGTGCCACCCTGACAGGGGAGAACACTGAAGCTTTCCTT. Amino acid sequence: CATLTGENTEAFL.

Comments on this clonotype: This may be a read error: a much more frequent sequence differs by one nucleotide. The chain combines TRBV6-5 with TRBJ1-1, with D uncertain. This CDR3 comprises 15 residues. Germline V gene data show CDR1 as MNHEY and CDR2 as SVGAGI. The chain's CDR3 is CASSYSMAESTKAFF. CDR3 DNA: TGTGCCAGCAGTTACTCGATGGCGGAATCCACTAAAGCTTTCTTT.

The rearrangement joins TRBV15 to TRBJ2-5; D remains unclear. The CDR3 is made up of 14 amino acids. V was shortened by 8 bases and J by 4 bases, with 17 bases between the two germline ends. Germline assignment: CDR1 LNHNV and CDR2 YYDKDF (reference sequence). CDR3 sequence: CATGPVALGETQYF. In DNA, the CDR3 is TGTGCCACCGGACCCGTGGCCCTGGGAGAGACCCAGTACTTC.

In this sample, this clonotype turned up a few times. The J gene is TRBJ2-7, the V gene TRBV4-1; D is unresolved. CDR1 is MGHRA and CDR2 is YSYEKL in the germline V gene. V dropped 1 base and J dropped 2 bases, with 12 bases sitting between them. The CDR3 runs 15 residues. As DNA, the CDR3 is TGCGCCAGCAGCCAAGCGATTAGCCGGACCTACGAGCAGTACTTC. Protein product: CASSQAISRTYEQYF.

The V call is TRBV20-1, the J call TRBJ1-1, with a weak D call TRBD1 (5 bases). CDR1 and CDR2 (germline): DFQATT, SNEGSKA (reference sequence). This CDR3 is 14 amino acids long. The ends were cut back, 1 base at V and 5 bases at J, with 14 bases in the middle. The CDR3 sequence is CSARVPGRRTEAFF. CDR3 DNA: TGCAGTGCTAGAGTCCCAGGGAGGCGTACTGAAGCTTTCTTT.

As for this clonotype: A read error is possible here, since a much larger clone lies one base away. Here the CDR3 omits its conserved ending phenylalanine or tryptophan, so a read error is the likely source. The chain is built from TRBV5-8 and TRBJ1-6; the D is unclear. Trimming left V 1 base short and J 7 bases short, with 12 bases between. Germline-derived CDR1 and CDR2 are SGHTS and YDEGEE. CDR3 length: 15 amino acids. The CDR3 reads CASSLHAIINSPLHL. DNA for the CDR3: TGTGCCAGCAGCTTGCATGCCATTATCAATTCACCCCTCCACTTA.

The DNA of the CDR3 is TGCAGTGCTAGAGTTACAGTGGCCGAGCAGTACTTC. Translation gives CSARVTVAEQYF. The rearrangement uses TRBV20-1 and TRBJ2-7; no clear D gene. Trimming stripped 1 base from V and 6 bases from J, with 10 bases between. The CDR3 runs 12 residues. Germline V lookup: CDR1 DFQATT, CDR2 SNEGSKA (reference sequence).

This chain connects TRBV6-5 to TRBJ1-5, with a weak D call TRBD1 (6 bases). The CDR3 loop spans 15 amino acids. CDR1 and CDR2 from the germline V gene are MNHEY and SVGAGI. V was cut by 2 bases and J by 2 bases, with 10 bases left in between. The CDR3 DNA reads TGTGCCAGCAGTTACGCGCCAGGGGGCAATCAGCCCCAGCATTTT. Protein: CASSYAPGGNQPQHF.

This clonotype has ten or more counts. DNA for the CDR3: TGTGCCAGCAGCCCCCTGGGACTAGTCGGAGAGACCCAGTACTTC. Translated, it gives CASSPLGLVGETQYF. The rearrangement joins TRBV3-1 to TRBJ2-5, with 8 positions matching TRBD2. The CDR3 consists of 15 residues. The germline CDR1 and CDR2 sequences are LGHDT and YNNKEL (reference sequence). V was clipped by 4 bases and J by 4 bases; unmatched bases: 8.

This chain uses TRBV7-2 with TRBJ1-4; D is perhaps TRBD1 (6 bases). Looked up from germline, CDR1 is SGHTA and CDR2 is FQGNSA. V dropped 3 bases and J dropped 6 bases, with 11 bases sitting between them. The CDR3 is 14 amino acids. The CDR3 region is CASSFAGQYEKLFF. CDR3 in DNA: TGTGCCAGCAGCTTCGCCGGACAGTATGAAAAACTGTTTTTT.

The chain joins TRBV11-3 to TRBJ2-2; D is ambiguous. The CDR3 is made up of 12 amino acids. The germline gives CDR1 SGHNT, CDR2 YENEEA. V lost 6 bases and J lost 7, with 9 bases in between. DNA for the CDR3: TGTGCCAGCAGTTCCCCCGTCGGGGAGCTGTTTTTT. Protein sequence: CASSSPVGELFF.

V gene TRBV7-8 combines with J gene TRBJ2-5; 9 nucleotides agree with TRBD2. CDR1 SGHVS and CDR2 FQNEAQ come from the germline V gene. J gave up 5 bases and V 5 bases, and 6 bases lay outside the gene matches. The CDR3 totals 14 residues. CDR3 bases: TGTGCCAGCAGCCTATCGGGACTAGCTGAGACCCAGTACTTC. It yields the protein CASSLSGLAETQYF.

The table lists this clonotype with many counts. The rearrangement joins TRBV28 to TRBJ2-7; TRBD1 might be the D (5 bases). Germline CDR1 MDHEN, CDR2 SYDVKM. V lost 6 bases to trimming and J lost 3 bases, with 18 bases between them. The CDR3 length is 15 residues. The CDR3 loop is CASSSPKGSRYEQYF. In DNA, the CDR3 is TGTGCCAGCAGCTCCCCGAAGGGGTCGCGCTACGAGCAGTACTTC. Complete variable domain (other parts from reference TRBV28 and TRBJ2-7): DVKVTQSSRYLVKRTGEKVFLECVQDMDHENMFWYRQDPGLGLRLIYFSYDVKMKEKGDIPEGYSVSREKKERFSLILESASTNQTSMYLCASSSPKGSRYEQYFGPGTRLTVT.

The CDR3 sequence is CASSYGGKGYTF. The CDR3 DNA follows: TGTGCCAGCAGTTACGGCGGGAAAGGCTACACCTTC. The V gene is TRBV6-2 or TRBV6-3, the J gene TRBJ1-2; D is undetermined. In germline, CDR1 is MNHEY, CDR2 SVGEGT. This CDR3 contains 12 residues. The V gene lost 2 bases and the J gene lost 8 bases, with 9 bases spanning the gap.

This clonotype was picked up many times. The chain's CDR3 is CASRPIGGPGEKLFF. The CDR3 nucleotides read TGTGCCAGCAGACCCATAGGCGGACCGGGGGAAAAACTGTTTTTT. The gene calls are TRBV2 and TRBJ1-4, with unresolved D. The CDR3 runs to 15 residues. Germline CDR1 is SNHLY and CDR2 is FYNNEI. Trimming removed 6 bases at V and 8 bases at J, with 19 bases between.

The CDR3 DNA sequence: TGTGCCAGCAGCCCCCAACAGGGAACAGGAAACACCATATATTTT. Its protein product is CASSPQQGTGNTIYF. The V and J genes are TRBV6-1 and TRBJ1-3, with D possibly being TRBD1 (6 bases). Germline CDR1 is MNHNS and CDR2 is SASEGT. The length of the CDR3 is 15 residues. V dropped 6 bases and J dropped 4 bases, with 16 bases sitting between them.